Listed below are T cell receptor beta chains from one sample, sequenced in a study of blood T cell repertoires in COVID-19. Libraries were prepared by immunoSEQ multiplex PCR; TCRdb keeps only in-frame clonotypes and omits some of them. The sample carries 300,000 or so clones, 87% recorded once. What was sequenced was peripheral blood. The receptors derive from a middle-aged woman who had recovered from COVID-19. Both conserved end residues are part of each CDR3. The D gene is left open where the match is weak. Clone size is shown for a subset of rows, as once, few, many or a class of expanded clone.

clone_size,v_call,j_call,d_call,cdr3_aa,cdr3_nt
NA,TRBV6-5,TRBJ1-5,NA,CASSPTTGADQPQHF,TGTGCCAGCAGTCCCACGACAGGAGCGGATCAGCCCCAGCATTTT
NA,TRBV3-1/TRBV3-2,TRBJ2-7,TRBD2,CASSLGLAGAYYEQYF,TGTGCCAGCAGCCTGGGACTAGCGGGGGCTTACTACGAGCAGTACTTC
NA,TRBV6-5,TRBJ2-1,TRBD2,CASSSRLAGRYEQFF,TGTGCCAGCAGTTCCCGACTAGCGGGGCGGTATGAGCAGTTCTTC
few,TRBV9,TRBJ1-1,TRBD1,CASSASPLRDRPSEAFF,TGTGCCAGCAGCGCTAGCCCCCTCCGGGACAGACCCTCTGAAGCTTTCTTT
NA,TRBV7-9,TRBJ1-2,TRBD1,CASSRVIVQGYGYTF,TGTGCCAGCAGCCGTGTCATCGTACAGGGGTACGGCTACACCTTC
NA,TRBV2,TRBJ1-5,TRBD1,CASAGQARNQPQHF,TGTGCCAGCGCGGGACAGGCCCGCAATCAGCCCCAGCATTTT
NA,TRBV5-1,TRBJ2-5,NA,CASSLIGAVETQYF,TGCGCCAGCAGCTTGATAGGAGCAGTCGAGACCCAGTACTTC
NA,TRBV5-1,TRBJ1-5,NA,CASSRSGDGSQPQHF,TGCGCCAGCAGCAGATCAGGGGATGGATCCCAGCCCCAGCATTTT
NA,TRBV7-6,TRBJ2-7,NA,CASSLQTRGYEQYF,TGTGCCAGCAGCTTACAGACAAGGGGCTACGAGCAGTACTTC
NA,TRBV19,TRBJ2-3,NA,CASSMWRGRGDTQYF,TGTGCCAGTAGTATGTGGAGGGGGCGAGGAGATACGCAGTATTTT
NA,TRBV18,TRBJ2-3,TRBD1,CASSPGTARDTQYF,TGTGCCAGCTCACCTGGGACAGCCCGAGATACGCAGTATTTT
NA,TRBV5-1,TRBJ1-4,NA,CASSPNRDTTNEKLFF,TGCGCCAGCAGCCCCAATCGGGACACAACTAATGAAAAACTGTTTTTT
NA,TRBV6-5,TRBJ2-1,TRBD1,CASSLRGQGPNEQFF,TGTGCCAGCAGCCTCCGAGGACAGGGGCCCAATGAGCAGTTCTTC
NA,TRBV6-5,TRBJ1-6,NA,CASSYSQGWNSPLHF,TGTGCCAGCAGTTACAGTCAGGGTTGGAATTCACCCCTCCACTTT
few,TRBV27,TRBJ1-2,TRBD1,CASSTAGGSLNYGYTF,TGTGCCAGCAGTACCGCAGGGGGCTCCCTTAACTATGGCTACACCTTC
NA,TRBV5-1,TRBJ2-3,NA,CASSLWSLSTDTQYF,TGCGCCAGCAGCTTGTGGAGTCTGTCCACAGATACGCAGTATTTT
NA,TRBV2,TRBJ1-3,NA,CASSEAGTGNTIYF,TGTGCCAGCAGTGAGGCTGGTACCGGAAACACCATATATTTT
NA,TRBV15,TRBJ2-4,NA,CATSRGRAKNIQYF,TGTGCCACCAGCAGAGGCCGGGCCAAAAACATTCAGTACTTC
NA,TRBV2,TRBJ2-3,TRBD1,CASRPDRVTDTQYF,TGTGCCAGCAGGCCTGACAGGGTCACAGATACGCAGTATTTT
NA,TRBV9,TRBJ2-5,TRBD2,CASSVVSPGAGGPGQETQYF,TGTGCCAGCAGCGTAGTAAGTCCAGGAGCGGGGGGGCCCGGCCAAGAGACCCAGTACTTC
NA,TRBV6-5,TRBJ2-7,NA,CASSYSRRVYEQYF,TGTGCCAGCAGTTACTCGAGGCGGGTCTACGAGCAGTACTTC
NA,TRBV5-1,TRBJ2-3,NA,CASRRGGRSTDTQYF,TGCGCCAGCCGCCGAGGGGGTCGAAGCACAGATACGCAGTATTTT
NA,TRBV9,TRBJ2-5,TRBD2,CASSVGGGQETQYF,TGTGCCAGCAGCGTAGGCGGGGGACAAGAGACCCAGTACTTC
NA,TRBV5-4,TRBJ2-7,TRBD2,CASSSLAILGEQYF,TGTGCCAGCAGCTCACTAGCGATTTTGGGCGAGCAGTACTTC
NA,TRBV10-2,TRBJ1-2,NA,CASSRGGADYGYTF,TGCGCCAGCAGCCGAGGAGGGGCGGACTATGGCTACACCTTC
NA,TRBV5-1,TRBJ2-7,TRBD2,CASSSIAGGHSYEQYF,TGCGCCAGCAGCTCTATAGCGGGGGGTCACTCCTACGAGCAGTACTTC
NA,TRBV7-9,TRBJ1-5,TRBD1,CASSDREYQPQHF,TGTGCCAGCAGCGACAGGGAATATCAGCCCCAGCATTTT
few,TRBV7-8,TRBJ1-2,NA,CASSPRQPGYGYTF,TGTGCCAGCAGCCCGCGACAGCCCGGCTATGGCTACACCTTC
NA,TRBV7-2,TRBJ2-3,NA,CASSRGSTDTQYF,TGTGCCAGCAGCAGGGGGAGCACAGATACGCAGTATTTT
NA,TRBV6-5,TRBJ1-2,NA,CASSYRTSQEGYTF,TGTGCCAGCAGTTATCGGACTTCTCAGGAGGGCTACACCTTC
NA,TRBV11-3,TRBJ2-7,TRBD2,CASSLGLAGDEQYF,TGTGCCAGCAGCTTAGGACTAGCGGGCGACGAGCAGTACTTC
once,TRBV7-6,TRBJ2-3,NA,CASSTRLPPDTQYF,TGTGCCAGCAGCACGCGACTCCCCCCAGATACGCAGTATTTT
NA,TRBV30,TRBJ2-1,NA,CAWSVLGANEQFF,TGTGCCTGGAGTGTACTGGGGGCCAATGAGCAGTTCTTC
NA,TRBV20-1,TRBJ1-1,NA,CSARQADEAFF,TGCAGTGCTAGGCAGGCAGATGAAGCTTTCTTT
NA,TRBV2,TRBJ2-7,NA,CASSDSNRAPHEQYF,TGTGCCAGCAGTGATTCGAACAGGGCGCCACACGAGCAGTACTTC
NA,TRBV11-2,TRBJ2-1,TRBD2,CASSLVAGVAYNEQFF,TGTGCCAGCAGCTTAGTCGCGGGGGTCGCCTACAATGAGCAGTTCTTC
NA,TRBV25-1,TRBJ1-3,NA,CASSARDKPGNTIYF,TGTGCCAGCAGTGCCCGGGACAAACCTGGAAACACCATATATTTT
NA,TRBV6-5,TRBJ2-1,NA,CASTGGGPYNEQFF,TGTGCCAGCACTGGGGGGGGCCCCTACAATGAGCAGTTCTTC
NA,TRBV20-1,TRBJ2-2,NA,CSASPAGTNTGELFF,TGCAGTGCTAGTCCCGCGGGGACGAACACCGGGGAGCTGTTTTTT
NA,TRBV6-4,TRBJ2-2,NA,CASSDGGTGTGELFF,TGTGCCAGCAGTGACGGGGGGACGGGCACCGGGGAGCTGTTTTTT
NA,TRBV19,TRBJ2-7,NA,CASSRQPTYEQYF,TGTGCCAGTAGTAGACAGCCAACCTACGAGCAGTACTTC
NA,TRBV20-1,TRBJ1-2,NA,CSASAGANYGYTF,TGCAGTGCTAGTGCGGGGGCTAACTATGGCTACACCTTC
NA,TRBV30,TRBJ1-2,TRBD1,CAWSTGALHPGYTF,TGTGCCTGGTCGACAGGGGCGCTACATCCTGGCTACACCTTC
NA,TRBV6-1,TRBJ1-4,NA,CASSEARRGEKLFF,TGTGCCAGCAGTGAAGCGCGTCGAGGTGAAAAACTGTTTTTT